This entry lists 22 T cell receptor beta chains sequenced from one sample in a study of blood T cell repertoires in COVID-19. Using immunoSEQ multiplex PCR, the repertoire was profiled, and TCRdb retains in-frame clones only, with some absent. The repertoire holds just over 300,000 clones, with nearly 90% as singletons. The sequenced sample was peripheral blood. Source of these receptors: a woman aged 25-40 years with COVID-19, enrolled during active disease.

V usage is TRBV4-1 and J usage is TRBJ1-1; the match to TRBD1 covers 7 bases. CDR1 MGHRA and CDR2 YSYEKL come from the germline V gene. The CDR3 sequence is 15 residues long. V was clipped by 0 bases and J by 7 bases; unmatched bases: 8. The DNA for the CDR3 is TGCGCCAGCAGCCAAGATGGGGGTTCAGGGGGTGAAGCTTTCTTT. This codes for CASSQDGGSGGEAFF.

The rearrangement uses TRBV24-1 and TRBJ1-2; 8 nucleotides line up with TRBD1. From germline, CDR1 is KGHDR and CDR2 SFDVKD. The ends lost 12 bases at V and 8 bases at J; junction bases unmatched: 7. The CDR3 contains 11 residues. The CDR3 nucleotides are TGTGCCGCCTGGACAGGGATCGGCTACACCTTC. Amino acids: CAAWTGIGYTF.

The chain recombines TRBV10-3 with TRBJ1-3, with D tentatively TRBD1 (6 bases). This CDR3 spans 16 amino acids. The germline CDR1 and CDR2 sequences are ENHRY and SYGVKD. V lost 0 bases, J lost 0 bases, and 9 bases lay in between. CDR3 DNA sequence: TGTGCCATCAGTGAGTCAGGGGACAACTCTGGAAACACCATATATTTT. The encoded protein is CAISESGDNSGNTIYF.

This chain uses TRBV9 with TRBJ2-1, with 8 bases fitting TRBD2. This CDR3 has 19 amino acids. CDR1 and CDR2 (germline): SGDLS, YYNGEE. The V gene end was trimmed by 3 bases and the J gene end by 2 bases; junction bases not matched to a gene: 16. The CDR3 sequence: CASSASTPGGSSTYNEQFF. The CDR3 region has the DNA TGTGCCAGCAGCGCCAGCACCCCGGGGGGGTCATCGACCTACAATGAGCAGTTCTTC.

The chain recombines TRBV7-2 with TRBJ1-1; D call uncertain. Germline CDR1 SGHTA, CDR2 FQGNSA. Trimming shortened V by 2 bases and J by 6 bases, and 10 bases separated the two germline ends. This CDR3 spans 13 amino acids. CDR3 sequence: CASSLTLRAEAFF. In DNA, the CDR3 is TGTGCCAGCAGCTTAACCCTCCGCGCTGAAGCTTTCTTT.

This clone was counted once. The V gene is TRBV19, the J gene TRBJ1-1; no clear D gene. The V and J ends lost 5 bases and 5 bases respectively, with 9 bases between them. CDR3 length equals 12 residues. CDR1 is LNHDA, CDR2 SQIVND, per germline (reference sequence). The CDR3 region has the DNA TGTGCCAGTAGTGGAGGGTGGACTGAAGCTTTCTTT. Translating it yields CASSGGWTEAFF.

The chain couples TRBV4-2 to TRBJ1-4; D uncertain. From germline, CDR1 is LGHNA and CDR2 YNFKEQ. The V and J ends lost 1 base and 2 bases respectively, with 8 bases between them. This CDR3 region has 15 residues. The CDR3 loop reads CASSQGLVTNEKLFF. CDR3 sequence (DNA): TGTGCCAGCAGCCAAGGATTAGTGACTAATGAAAAACTGTTTTTT.

The chain's CDR3 is CASSLPLSAGEFGDTQYF. In nucleotides, the CDR3 is TGTGCCAGCAGCCTCCCCCTTAGCGCGGGGGAATTCGGAGATACGCAGTATTTT. The chain recombines TRBV7-9 with TRBJ2-3, with TRBD2 identical over 7 bases. The V gene's germline CDR1 is SEHNR and CDR2 FQNEAQ (reference sequence). CDR3 length equals 18 residues. J was trimmed by 5 bases and V by 5 bases; bases with no gene match: 19.

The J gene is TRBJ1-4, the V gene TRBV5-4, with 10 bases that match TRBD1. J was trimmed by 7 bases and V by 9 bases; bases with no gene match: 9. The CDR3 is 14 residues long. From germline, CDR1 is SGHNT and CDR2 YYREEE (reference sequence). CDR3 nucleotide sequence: TGTGCCACCTCACGCCGGGACAGGGGTGAAAAACTGTTTTTT. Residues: CATSRRDRGEKLFF.

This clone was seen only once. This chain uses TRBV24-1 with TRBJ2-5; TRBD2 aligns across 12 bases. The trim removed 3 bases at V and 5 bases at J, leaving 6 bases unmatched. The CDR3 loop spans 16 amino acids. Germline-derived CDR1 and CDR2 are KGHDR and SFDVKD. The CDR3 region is CATSDVGLAGLETQYF. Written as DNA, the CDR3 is TGTGCCACCAGTGATGTTGGACTAGCGGGGTTGGAGACCCAGTACTTC.

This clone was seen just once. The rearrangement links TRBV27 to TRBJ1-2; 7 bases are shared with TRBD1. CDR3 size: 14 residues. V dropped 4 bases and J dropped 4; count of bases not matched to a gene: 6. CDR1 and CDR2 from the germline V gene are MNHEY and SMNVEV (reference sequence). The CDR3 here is CASSSSRDSYGYTF. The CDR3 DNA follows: TGTGCCAGCAGTTCCTCGCGGGACAGCTATGGCTACACCTTC.

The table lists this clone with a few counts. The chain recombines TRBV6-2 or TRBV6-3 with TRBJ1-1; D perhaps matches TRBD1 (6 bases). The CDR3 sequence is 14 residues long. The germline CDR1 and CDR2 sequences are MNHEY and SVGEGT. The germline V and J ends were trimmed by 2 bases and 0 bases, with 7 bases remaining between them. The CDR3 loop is CASSYDRMNTEAFF. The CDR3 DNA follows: TGTGCCAGCAGTTACGACAGGATGAACACTGAAGCTTTCTTT.

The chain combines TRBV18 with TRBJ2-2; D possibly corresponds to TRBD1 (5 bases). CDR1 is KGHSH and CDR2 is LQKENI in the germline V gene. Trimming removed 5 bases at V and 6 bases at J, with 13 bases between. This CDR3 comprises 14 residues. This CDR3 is CASSATQGAGELFF. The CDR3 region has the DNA TGTGCCAGCTCAGCAACCCAGGGTGCCGGGGAGCTGTTTTTT. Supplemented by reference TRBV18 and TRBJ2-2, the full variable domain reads NAGVMQNPRHLVRRRGQEARLRCSPMKGHSHVYWYRQLPEEGLKFMVYLQKENIIDESGMPKERFSAEFPKEGPSILRIQQVVRGDSAAYFCASSATQGAGELFFGEGSRLTVL.

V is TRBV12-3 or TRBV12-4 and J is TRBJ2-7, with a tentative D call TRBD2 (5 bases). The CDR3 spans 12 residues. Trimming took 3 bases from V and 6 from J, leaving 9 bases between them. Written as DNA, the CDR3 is TGTGCCAGCAGTTTTCACCGGGGCGAGCAGTACGTC. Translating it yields CASSFHRGEQYV.

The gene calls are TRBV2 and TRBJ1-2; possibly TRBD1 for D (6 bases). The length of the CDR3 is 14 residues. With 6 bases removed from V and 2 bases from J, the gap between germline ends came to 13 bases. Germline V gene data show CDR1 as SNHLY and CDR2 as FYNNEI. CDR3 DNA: TGTGCCAGCAGGAACAGGGATTCGAACTATGGCTACACCTTC. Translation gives CASRNRDSNYGYTF.

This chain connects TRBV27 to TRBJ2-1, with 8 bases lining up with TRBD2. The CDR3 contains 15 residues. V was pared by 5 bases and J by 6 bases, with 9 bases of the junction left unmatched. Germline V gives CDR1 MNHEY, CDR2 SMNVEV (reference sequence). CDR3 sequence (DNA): TGTGCCAGCAGTAGCGGGAGCCCTGTGGTCAATGAGCAGTTCTTC. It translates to CASSSGSPVVNEQFF.

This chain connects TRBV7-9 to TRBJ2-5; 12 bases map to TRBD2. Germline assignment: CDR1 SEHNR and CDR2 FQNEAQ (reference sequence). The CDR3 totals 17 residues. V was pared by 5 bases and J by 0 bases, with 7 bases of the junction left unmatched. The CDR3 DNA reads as TGTGCCAGCAGCCCTCGACTAGCGGGGGCGAACCAAGAGACCCAGTACTTC. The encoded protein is CASSPRLAGANQETQYF.

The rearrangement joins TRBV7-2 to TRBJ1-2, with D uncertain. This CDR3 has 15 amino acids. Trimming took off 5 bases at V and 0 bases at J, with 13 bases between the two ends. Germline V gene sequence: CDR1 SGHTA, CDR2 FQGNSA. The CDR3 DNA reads TGTGCCAGCAGCACCACTTGGAGCGCTAACTATGGCTACACCTTC. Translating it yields CASSTTWSANYGYTF.

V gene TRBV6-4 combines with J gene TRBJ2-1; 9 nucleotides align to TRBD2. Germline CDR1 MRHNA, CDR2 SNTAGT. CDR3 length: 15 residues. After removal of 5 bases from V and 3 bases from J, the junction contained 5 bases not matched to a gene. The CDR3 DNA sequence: TGTGCCAGCAGTCCCCTTAGCGGGAGCTACAATGAGCAGTTCTTC. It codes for CASSPLSGSYNEQFF.

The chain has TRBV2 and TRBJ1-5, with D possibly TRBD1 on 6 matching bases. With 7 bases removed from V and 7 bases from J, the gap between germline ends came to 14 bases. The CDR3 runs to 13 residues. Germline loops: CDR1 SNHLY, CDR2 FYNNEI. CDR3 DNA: TGTGCCAGCAAAGGACAGATGCGGCAGCCCCAGCATTTT. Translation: CASKGQMRQPQHF.

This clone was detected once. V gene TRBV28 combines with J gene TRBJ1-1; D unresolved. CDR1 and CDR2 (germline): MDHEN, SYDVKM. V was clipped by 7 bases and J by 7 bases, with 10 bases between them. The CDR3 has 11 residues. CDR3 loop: CASTSILEAFF. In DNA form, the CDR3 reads TGTGCCAGCACTTCCATACTTGAAGCTTTCTTT.

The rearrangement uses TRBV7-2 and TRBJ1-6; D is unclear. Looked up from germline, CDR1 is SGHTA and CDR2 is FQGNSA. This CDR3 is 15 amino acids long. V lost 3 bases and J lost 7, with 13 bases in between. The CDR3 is CASSLTSTQNSPLHF. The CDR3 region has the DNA TGTGCCAGCAGCTTGACATCCACTCAGAATTCACCCCTCCACTTT.